The entry below gives a single T cell receptor (beta chain) sequence along with its context. Its antigen target is currently unknown. Base quality data are lacking; no much larger clone is found one base away. To sequence the TCRbeta CDR3 region, genomic DNA was isolated from the sorted cells. TCRbeta CDR3 regions were sequenced using the immunoSEQ Assay. TCRdb carries this immuneACCESS record with in-frame sequences only. Its versions omit some clonotypes, under half of them owing to an unresolved V gene in the studies checked, with the rest unexplained. This sample gives 48,000 or so clones in total; about 87% of them show up just once. The top ten constitute approximately 2% of the sample. V is clipped by 1 base and J by 5 bases, and the sequence between their germline boundaries is 8 bases long. CDR1 and CDR2, looked up from the germline V gene (reference sequence), are GTSNPN and SVGIG. From the cysteine through the phenylalanine, the CDR3 covers 13 amino acids. The entry retains the CDR3 DNA only, 39 bases that are in frame from base 1.

This entry belongs to a study of OX40 agonist ivuxolimab in advanced cancers. Regarding the study in general: Ivuxolimab was a fully human IgG2 agonistic monoclonal antibody targeting the costimulatory receptor OX40 (CD134). Intravenous ivuxolimab was administered to patients every 2 weeks at six dose levels: 0.01, 0.1, 0.3, 1.5, 3 and 10 mg/kg. Of the 50 to 55 dose-escalation patients, hepatocellular carcinoma was present in some 19, melanoma in roughly 15, renal cell carcinoma in 9 and head and neck cancer in 9. The dose-escalation cohort was roughly 80% male with a mean age of about 54 years, ranging from 23 to 79. Prior anti-PD-1, anti-PD-L1 or anti-CTLA-4 therapy was permitted, and checkpoint inhibitors had been received by about two fifths of dose-escalation patients. Three dose-escalation patients achieved partial responses, one with hepatocellular carcinoma and two with cutaneous melanoma. The purpose of peripheral TCRbeta sequencing was to test whether ivuxolimab changed TCR sequence diversity and led to clonal T-cell expansion. The monotherapy dose-escalation portion (N ≈ 50 patients) of the phase I ivuxolimab trial is reported in the paper.

The paper's findings and limits, for the study overall: On average, CD8+ T cells showed more expanded clones than CD4+ T cells after ivuxolimab. Clonal expansion of both CD4+ and CD8+ blood T cells was observed from baseline to week 6 at doses 0.1 to 3.0 mg/kg. In the 0.1-3.0 mg/kg groups, partial responders were among the patients with the lowest normalized peripheral clonal expansion, particularly in CD8+ T cells. The antigen specificity of the peripheral T cells that underwent clonal expansion was not determined. Low levels of normalized T-cell clonal expansion were also seen in some nonresponding patients.

Patients with autoimmune disease history or receiving systemic immunosuppression were excluded from the trial. Peripheral blood for TCR sequencing was collected from all dose cohorts at baseline, on cycle 4 day 1, and on cycle 7 day 1. The samples were drawn from a first-in-human, open-label, multicenter phase I dose-escalation trial of ivuxolimab. The trial enrolled adults with locally advanced or metastatic head and neck squamous cell, hepatocellular, melanoma or renal cell carcinoma. Before TCR sequencing, CD4+ T cells and CD8+ T cells were sorted from peripheral blood as separate populations. The material was CD4+ or CD8+ T cells sorted from blood, obtained in a trial of the OX40 agonist ivuxolimab. The receptor's source is an adult with an advanced solid tumor such as melanoma, head and neck, liver or kidney cancer. This chain is built from TRBV30 and TRBJ2-2, with an unclear D gene assignment. This receptor carries the CDR3 CAWSETTTGELFF. The base sequence is TGTGCCTGGAGTGAGACCACTACCGGGGAGCTGTTTTTT.